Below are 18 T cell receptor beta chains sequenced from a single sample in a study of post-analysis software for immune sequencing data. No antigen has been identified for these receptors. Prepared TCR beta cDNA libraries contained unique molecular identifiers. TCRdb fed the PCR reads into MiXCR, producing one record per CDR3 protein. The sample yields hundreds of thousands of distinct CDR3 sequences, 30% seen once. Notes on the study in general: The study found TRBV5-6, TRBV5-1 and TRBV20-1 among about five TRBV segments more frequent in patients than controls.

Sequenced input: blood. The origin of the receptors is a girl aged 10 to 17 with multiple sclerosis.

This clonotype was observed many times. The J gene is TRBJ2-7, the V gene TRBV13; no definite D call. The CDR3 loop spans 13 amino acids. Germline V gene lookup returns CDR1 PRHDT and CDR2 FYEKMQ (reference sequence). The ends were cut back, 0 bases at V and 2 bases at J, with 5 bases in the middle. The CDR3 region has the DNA TGTGCCAGCAGCTTAGGCCCTCCCTACGAGCAGTACTTC. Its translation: CASSLGPPYEQYF. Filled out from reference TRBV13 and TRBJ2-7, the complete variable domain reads AAGVIQSPRHLIKEKRETATLKCYPIPRHDTVYWYQQGPGQDPQFLISFYEKMQSDKGSIPDRFSAQQFSDYHSELNMSSLELGDSALYFCASSLGPPYEQYFGPGTRLTVT.

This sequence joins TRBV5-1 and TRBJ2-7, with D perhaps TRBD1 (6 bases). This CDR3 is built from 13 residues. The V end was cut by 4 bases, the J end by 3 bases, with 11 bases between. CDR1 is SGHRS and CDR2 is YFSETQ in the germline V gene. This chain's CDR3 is CASSQDRNYEQYF. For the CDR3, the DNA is TGCGCCAGCAGCCAGGACAGAAACTACGAGCAGTACTTC. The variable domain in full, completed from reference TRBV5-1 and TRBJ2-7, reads KAGVTQTPRYLIKTRGQQVTLSCSPISGHRSVSWYQQTPGQGLQFLFEYFSETQRNKGNFPGRFSGRQFSNSRSEMNVSTLELGDSALYLCASSQDRNYEQYFGPGTRLTVT.

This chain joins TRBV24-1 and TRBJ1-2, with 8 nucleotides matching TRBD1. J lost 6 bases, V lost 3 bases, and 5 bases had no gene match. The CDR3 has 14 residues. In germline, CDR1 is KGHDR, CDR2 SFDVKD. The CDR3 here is CATSDPGQGNGYTF. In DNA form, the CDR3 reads TGTGCCACCAGTGATCCTGGACAGGGTAATGGCTACACCTTC.

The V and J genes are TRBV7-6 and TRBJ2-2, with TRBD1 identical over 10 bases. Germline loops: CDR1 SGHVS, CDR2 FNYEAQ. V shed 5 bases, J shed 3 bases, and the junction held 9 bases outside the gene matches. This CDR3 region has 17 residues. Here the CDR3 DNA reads TGTGCCAGCAGCCACGCTGGGACAGGGGTGGACACCGGGGAGCTGTTTTTT. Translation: CASSHAGTGVDTGELFF.

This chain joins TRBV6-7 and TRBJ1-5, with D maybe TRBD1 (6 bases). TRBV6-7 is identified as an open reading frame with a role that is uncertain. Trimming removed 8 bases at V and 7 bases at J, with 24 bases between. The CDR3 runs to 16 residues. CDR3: CASLHPGIPQGQPQHF. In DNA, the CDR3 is TGTGCCAGCCTTCACCCAGGGATCCCCCAGGGGCAGCCCCAGCATTTT.

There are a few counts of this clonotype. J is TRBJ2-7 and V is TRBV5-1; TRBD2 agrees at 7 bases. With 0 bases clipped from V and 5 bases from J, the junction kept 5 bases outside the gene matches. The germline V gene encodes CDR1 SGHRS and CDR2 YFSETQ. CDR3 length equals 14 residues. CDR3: CASSLEGTTDEQYF. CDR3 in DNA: TGCGCCAGCAGCTTGGAGGGGACTACTGACGAGCAGTACTTC.

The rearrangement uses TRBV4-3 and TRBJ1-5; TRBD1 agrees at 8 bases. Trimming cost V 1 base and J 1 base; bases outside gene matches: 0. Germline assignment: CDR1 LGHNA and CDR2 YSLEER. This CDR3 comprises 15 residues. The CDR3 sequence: CASSQGTGSNQPQHF. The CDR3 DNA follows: TGCGCCAGCAGCCAAGGGACAGGGAGCAATCAGCCCCAGCATTTT.

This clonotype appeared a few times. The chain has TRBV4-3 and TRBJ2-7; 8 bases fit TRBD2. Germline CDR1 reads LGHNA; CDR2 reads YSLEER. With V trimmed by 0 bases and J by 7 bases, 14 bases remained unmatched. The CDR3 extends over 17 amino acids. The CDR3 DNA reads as TGCGCCAGCAGCCAAGATCTAAGTGACAGCGGGAGCTTAGAGCAGTACTTC. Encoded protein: CASSQDLSDSGSLEQYF.

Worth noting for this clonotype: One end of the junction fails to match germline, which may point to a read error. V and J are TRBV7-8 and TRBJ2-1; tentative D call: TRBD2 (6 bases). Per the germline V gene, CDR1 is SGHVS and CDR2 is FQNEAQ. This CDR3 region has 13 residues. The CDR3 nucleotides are TGTGCCGGCAGCTCGGGAGTCGGAAATGAGCAGTTCTTC. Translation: CAGSSGVGNEQFF.

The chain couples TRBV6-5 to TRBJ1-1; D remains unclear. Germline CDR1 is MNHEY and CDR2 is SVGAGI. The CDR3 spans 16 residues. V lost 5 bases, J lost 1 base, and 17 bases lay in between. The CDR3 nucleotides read TGTGCCAGCAGTCCCCAGTTTTTACACAGGAACACTGAAGCTTTCTTT. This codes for CASSPQFLHRNTEAFF.

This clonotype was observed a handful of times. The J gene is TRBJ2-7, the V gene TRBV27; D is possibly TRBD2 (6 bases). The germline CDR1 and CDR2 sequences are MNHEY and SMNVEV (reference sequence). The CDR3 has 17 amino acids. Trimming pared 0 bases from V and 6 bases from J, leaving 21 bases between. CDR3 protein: CASSLSRRDSFLAEQYF. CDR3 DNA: TGTGCCAGCAGTTTATCGCGTCGGGACTCTTTTCTGGCCGAGCAGTACTTC.

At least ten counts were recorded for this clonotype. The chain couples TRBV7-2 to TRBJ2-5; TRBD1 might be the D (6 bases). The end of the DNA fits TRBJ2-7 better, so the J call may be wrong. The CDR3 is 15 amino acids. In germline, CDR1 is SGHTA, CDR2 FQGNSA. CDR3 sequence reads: CASSLAGAGVIEQYF. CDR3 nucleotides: TGTGCCAGCAGCTTAGCGGGAGCAGGGGTGATCGAGCAGTACTTC.

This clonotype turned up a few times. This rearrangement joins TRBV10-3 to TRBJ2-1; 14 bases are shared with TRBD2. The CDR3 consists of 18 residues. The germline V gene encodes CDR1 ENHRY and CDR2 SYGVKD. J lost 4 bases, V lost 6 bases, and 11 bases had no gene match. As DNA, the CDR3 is TGTGCCATCAGACCGGGACTAGCGGGAGTGGGGCCTTACAATGAGCAGTTCTTC. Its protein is CAIRPGLAGVGPYNEQFF.

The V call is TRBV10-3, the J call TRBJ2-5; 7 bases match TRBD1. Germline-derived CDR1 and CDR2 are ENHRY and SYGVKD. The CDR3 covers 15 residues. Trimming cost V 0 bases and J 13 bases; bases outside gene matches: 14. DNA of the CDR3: TGTGCCATCAGTGAGTCGGGACAGAGGTACAATGAGCGGTACTTC. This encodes CAISESGQRYNERYF.

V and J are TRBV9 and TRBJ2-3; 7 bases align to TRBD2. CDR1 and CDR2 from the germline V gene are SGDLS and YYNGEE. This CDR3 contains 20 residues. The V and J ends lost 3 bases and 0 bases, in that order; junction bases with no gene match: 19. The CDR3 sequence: CASSGRGLEAGPSSTDTQYF. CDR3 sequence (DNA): TGTGCCAGCAGCGGGAGGGGACTTGAAGCGGGGCCCTCTAGCACAGATACGCAGTATTTT.

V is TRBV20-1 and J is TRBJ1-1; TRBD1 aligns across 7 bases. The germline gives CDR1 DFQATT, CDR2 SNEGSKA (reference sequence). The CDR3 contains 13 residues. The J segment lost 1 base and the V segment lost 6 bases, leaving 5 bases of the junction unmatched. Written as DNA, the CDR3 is TGCAGTGCACGGGACAGCGGGAACACTGAAGCTTTCTTT. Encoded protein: CSARDSGNTEAFF.

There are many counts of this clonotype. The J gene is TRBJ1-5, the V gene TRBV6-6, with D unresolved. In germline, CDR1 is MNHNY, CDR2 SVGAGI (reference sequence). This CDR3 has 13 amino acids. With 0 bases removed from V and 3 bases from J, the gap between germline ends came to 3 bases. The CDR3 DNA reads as TGTGCCAGCAGTTACTCGATCAATCAGCCCCAGCATTTT. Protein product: CASSYSINQPQHF.

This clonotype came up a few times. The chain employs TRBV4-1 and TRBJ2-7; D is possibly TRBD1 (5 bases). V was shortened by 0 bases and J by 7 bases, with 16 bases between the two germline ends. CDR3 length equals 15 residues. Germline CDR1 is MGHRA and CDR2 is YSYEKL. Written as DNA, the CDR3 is TGCGCCAGCAGCCAAGATTCGGGCAGGGCTGAAGAGCAGTACTTC. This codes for CASSQDSGRAEEQYF.